This TCR beta chain originates from a study of blood T cells in healthy people across ages. General study results and limits: Greater diversity and more naive CD4+ cells were seen in long-lived donors than in aged donors.

Primed by a sample-barcoded 5' primer and a J-beta primer mix, a second PCR proceeded for roughly 7 to 11 cycles. The authors tagged each cDNA molecule using a template-switch adaptor with 12 random nucleotides. Every individual sample yielded 3 million or more paired-end reads (each containing CDR3). One entry per CDR3 protein results from TCRdb running MiXCR on the 5' RACE reads. The data hold about 1,600,000 distinct CDR3 sequences, with roughly 40% observed a single time. This clonotype showed up just a few times. Antigen unknown. Caucasian, healthy and from Russia, the donors were aged between roughly 6 and 95. With 5 bases clipped from V and 9 bases from J, the junction kept 9 bases outside the gene matches. Germline V gene data show CDR1 as SGHTA and CDR2 as FQGNSA. The CDR3 runs 15 residues.

The specimen sequenced was blood. The chain uses TRBV7-2 and TRBJ2-3; TRBD2 agrees at 12 bases. This clonotype was obtained from a woman aged 18-29 years in good health. The CDR3 loop reads CASSLSSGGAETQYF. Here the CDR3 DNA reads TGTGCCAGCAGCCTATCTAGCGGGGGGGCCGAAACGCAGTATTTT.